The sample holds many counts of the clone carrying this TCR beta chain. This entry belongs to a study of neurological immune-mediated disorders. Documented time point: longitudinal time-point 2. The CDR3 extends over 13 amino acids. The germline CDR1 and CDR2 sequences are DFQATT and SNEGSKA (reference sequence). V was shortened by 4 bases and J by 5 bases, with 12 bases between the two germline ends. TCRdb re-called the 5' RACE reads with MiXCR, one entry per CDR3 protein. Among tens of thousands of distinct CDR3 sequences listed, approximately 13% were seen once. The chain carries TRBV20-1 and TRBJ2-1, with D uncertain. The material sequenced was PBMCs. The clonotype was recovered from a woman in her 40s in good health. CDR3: CSANLGPNNEQFF. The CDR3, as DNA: TGCAGTGCTAACCTAGGGCCCAACAATGAGCAGTTCTTC.